One and the same sample provided the 11 T cell receptor beta chains below, sequenced in a study of OX40 agonist ivuxolimab in advanced cancers. The data were produced by immunoSEQ multiplex PCR, yet TCRdb's version contains in-frame clones alone and is incomplete. The data show under 100,000 clones, with around 80% seen just once and approximately 5.5% held by the top ten. The sample in question was CD4+ or CD8+ T cells sorted from blood, obtained in a trial of the OX40 agonist ivuxolimab. Source of these receptors: an adult with an advanced solid tumor such as melanoma, head and neck, liver or kidney cancer.

CDR3 sequence reads: CAWSEGSNYGYTF. The CDR3 DNA sequence: TGTGCCTGGAGTGAGGGGTCTAACTATGGCTACACCTTC. The chain has TRBV30 and TRBJ1-2; a weak D match, TRBD1 (5 bases). The CDR3 runs to 13 residues. Per the germline V gene, CDR1 is GTSNPN and CDR2 is SVGIG (reference sequence). The V gene lost 1 base and the J gene lost 0 bases, with 6 bases spanning the gap.

The chain carries TRBV10-3 and TRBJ2-6; either TRBD1 or TRBD2 may supply D (5 bases each). The CDR3 totals 15 residues. The germline V and J ends were trimmed by 0 bases and 3 bases, with 6 bases remaining between them. Germline CDR1 is ENHRY and CDR2 is SYGVKD. The CDR3 nucleotides are TGTGCCATCAGTGAGTCGAGGGGTGGGGCCAACGTCCTGACTTTC. It yields the protein CAISESRGGANVLTF.

As to this clone: At one boundary the junction diverges from the germline segment, which might be a read error. The gene calls are TRBV12-5 and TRBJ1-1, with a tentative D call TRBD1 (5 bases). Looked up from germline, CDR1 is LGHNT and CDR2 is FRNRAP. The CDR3 length is 14 residues. CDR3 protein: CANGPGGAVTEAFF. DNA of the CDR3: TGTGCTAATGGTCCCGGAGGGGCAGTCACTGAAGCTTTCTTT.

The chain recombines TRBV7-9 with TRBJ2-6; D may be TRBD1 (6 bases). The CDR3 is 15 amino acids. V lost 5 bases and J 4 bases, leaving 12 bases between the germline ends. The germline V gene encodes CDR1 SEHNR and CDR2 FQNEAQ (reference sequence). CDR3 amino acids: CASSGYRVGANVLTF. The DNA of the CDR3 is TGTGCCAGCAGCGGCTACAGGGTCGGGGCCAACGTCCTGACTTTC.

This chain connects TRBV12-5 to TRBJ2-5; the match to TRBD2 covers 10 bases. This CDR3 spans 18 amino acids. Looked up from germline, CDR1 is LGHNT and CDR2 is FRNRAP. V trimming: 2 bases; J trimming: 0 bases; junction bases outside the gene matches: 9. CDR3 residues: CASGLPPLAGLYQETQYF. For the CDR3, the DNA is TGTGCTAGTGGTTTGCCTCCACTAGCGGGACTGTACCAAGAGACCCAGTACTTC.

The rearrangement uses TRBV7-9 and TRBJ2-7; 12 positions match TRBD2. The germline gives CDR1 SEHNR, CDR2 FQNEAQ (reference sequence). This CDR3 has 16 amino acids. The junction had 12 bases not matched to a gene; V was cut back by 6 bases and J by 6 bases. CDR3 coding DNA: TGTGCCAGCAGTCGTTCTGCTAGCGGGGGGGCAAGCGAGCAGTACTTC. It is translated as CASSRSASGGASEQYF.

The chain has TRBV2 and TRBJ2-3, with D possibly TRBD1 on 5 matching bases. The V and J ends lost 5 bases and 2 bases respectively, with 11 bases between them. This CDR3 region has 14 residues. CDR1 is SNHLY, CDR2 FYNNEI, per germline. CDR3 DNA: TGTGCCAGCAGTCAAGACAGAGCCACAGATACGCAGTATTTT. The encoded protein is CASSQDRATDTQYF.

V is TRBV27 and J is TRBJ1-1, with a weak D call TRBD1 (5 bases). This CDR3 is built from 14 residues. V dropped 0 bases and J dropped 1 base, with 6 bases sitting between them. The germline CDR1 and CDR2 sequences are MNHEY and SMNVEV (reference sequence). The CDR3 sequence: CASSLSTANTEAFF. The CDR3, as DNA: TGTGCCAGCAGTTTATCGACAGCGAACACTGAAGCTTTCTTT.

The rearrangement joins TRBV19 to TRBJ2-2, with D unresolved. Trimming took 1 base from V and 5 from J, leaving 8 bases between them. CDR3 length equals 14 residues. The germline CDR1 and CDR2 sequences are LNHDA and SQIVND (reference sequence). CDR3 in amino acids: CASSIGVGTGELFF. DNA for the CDR3: TGTGCCAGTAGTATAGGGGTCGGGACCGGGGAGCTGTTTTTT.

On this clone itself: One junction end does not reproduce the germline sequence, and a read error may be involved. The chain recombines TRBV7-9 with TRBJ2-3, with D possibly called TRBD1 or TRBD2 (5 bases each). The CDR3 has 14 residues. Germline V gene data show CDR1 as SEHNR and CDR2 as FQNEAQ (reference sequence). As DNA, the CDR3 is TGTGCCAGCAGCCTAGCCCTTGGGGGAGATACGCAGTATTTT. The encoded protein is CASSLALGGDTQYF. The full variable domain, rest sourced from reference TRBV7-9 and TRBJ2-3, is DTGVSQNPRHKITKRGQNVTFRCDPISEHNRLYWYRQTLGQGPEFLTYFQNEAQLEKSRLLSDRFSAERPKGSFSTLEIQRTEQGDSAMYLCASSLALGGDTQYFGPGTRLTVL.

The rearrangement uses TRBV9 and TRBJ1-2, with D perhaps TRBD1 (5 bases). Trimming stripped 4 bases from V and 3 bases from J, with 10 bases between. Germline loops: CDR1 SGDLS, CDR2 YYNGEE. The CDR3 length is 13 residues. The CDR3 here is CASSTSTDYGYTF. The CDR3 nucleotides read TGTGCCAGCAGCACATCGACAGACTATGGCTACACCTTC. Looking up the rest from reference TRBV9 and TRBJ1-2 gives the full variable domain: DSGVTQTPKHLITATGQRVTLRCSPRSGDLSVYWYQQSLDQGLQFLIQYYNGEERAKGNILERFSAQQFPDLHSELNLSSLELGDSALYFCASSTSTDYGYTFGSGTRLTVV.